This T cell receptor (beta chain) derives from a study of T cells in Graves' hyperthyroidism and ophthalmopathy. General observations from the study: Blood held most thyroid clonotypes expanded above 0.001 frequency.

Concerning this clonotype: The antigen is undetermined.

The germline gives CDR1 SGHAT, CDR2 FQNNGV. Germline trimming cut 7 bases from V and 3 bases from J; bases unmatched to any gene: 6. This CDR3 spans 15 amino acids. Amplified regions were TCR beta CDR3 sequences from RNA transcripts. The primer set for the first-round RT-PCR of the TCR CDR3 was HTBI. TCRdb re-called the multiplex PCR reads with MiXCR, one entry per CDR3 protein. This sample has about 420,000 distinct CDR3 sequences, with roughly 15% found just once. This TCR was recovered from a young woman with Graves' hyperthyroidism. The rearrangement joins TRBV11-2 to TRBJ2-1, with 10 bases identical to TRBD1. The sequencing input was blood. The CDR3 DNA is TGTGCCAGCAACTACGGGACAGGGGACTACAATGAGCAGTTCTTC. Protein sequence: CASNYGTGDYNEQFF.